This T cell receptor beta chain derives from a study of T cell responses to AZD1222 COVID-19 vaccine. On this clone itself: What it recognizes is unknown.

The germline V gene has CDR1 LGHNA and CDR2 YNFKEQ. The CDR3 totals 17 residues. The germline V and J ends were trimmed by 0 bases and 0 bases, with 12 bases remaining between them. Study results and caveats: Unmutated variant regions are reportedly targeted by nearly half of spike-specific TCRs. Dominant at 160-218 and 743-854, vaccine-associated CD4 TCRs also spanned spike. None of the repertoires were sampled until the peak T cell response had passed.

Produced via immunoSEQ multiplex PCR; TCRdb's table is partial and in-frame only. The table lists about 150,000 clones, 80% to 90% of them singletons. The sample consisted of peripheral blood, taken on day 0 of AZD1222 vaccination. The clonotype originates from an adult in good health. The V gene is TRBV4-2, the J gene TRBJ1-3; D is unclear. CDR3 region: CASSQDRGSGSGNTIYF. CDR3 sequence (DNA): TGTGCCAGCAGCCAAGATCGGGGTTCGGGCTCTGGAAACACCATATATTTT.